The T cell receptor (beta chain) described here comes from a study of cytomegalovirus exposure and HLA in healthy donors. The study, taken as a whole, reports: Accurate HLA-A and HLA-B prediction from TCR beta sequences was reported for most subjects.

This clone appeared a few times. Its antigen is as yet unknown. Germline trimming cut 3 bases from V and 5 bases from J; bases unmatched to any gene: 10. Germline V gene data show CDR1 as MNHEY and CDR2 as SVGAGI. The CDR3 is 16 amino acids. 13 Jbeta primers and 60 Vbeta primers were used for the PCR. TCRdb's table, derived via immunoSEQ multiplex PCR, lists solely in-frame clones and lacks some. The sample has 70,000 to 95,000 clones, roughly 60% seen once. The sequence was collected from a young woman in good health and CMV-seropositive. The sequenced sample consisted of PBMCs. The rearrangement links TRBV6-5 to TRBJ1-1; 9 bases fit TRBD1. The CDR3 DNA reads TGTGCCAGCAGTTATTCAACAGGGGGCGCAAGTACTGAAGCTTTCTTT. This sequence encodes CASSYSTGGASTEAFF.